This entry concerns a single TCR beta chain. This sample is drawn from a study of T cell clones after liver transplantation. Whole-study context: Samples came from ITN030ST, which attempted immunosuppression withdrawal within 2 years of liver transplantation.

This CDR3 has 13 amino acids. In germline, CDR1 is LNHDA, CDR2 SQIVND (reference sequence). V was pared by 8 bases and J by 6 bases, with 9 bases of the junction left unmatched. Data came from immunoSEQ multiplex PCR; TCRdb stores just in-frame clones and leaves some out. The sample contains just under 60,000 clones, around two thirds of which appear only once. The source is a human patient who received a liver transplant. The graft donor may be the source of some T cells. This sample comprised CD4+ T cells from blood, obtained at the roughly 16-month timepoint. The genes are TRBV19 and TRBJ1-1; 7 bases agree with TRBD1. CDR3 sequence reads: CASQNQGVAEAFF. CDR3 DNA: TGTGCCAGTCAGAATCAGGGGGTTGCTGAAGCTTTCTTT.